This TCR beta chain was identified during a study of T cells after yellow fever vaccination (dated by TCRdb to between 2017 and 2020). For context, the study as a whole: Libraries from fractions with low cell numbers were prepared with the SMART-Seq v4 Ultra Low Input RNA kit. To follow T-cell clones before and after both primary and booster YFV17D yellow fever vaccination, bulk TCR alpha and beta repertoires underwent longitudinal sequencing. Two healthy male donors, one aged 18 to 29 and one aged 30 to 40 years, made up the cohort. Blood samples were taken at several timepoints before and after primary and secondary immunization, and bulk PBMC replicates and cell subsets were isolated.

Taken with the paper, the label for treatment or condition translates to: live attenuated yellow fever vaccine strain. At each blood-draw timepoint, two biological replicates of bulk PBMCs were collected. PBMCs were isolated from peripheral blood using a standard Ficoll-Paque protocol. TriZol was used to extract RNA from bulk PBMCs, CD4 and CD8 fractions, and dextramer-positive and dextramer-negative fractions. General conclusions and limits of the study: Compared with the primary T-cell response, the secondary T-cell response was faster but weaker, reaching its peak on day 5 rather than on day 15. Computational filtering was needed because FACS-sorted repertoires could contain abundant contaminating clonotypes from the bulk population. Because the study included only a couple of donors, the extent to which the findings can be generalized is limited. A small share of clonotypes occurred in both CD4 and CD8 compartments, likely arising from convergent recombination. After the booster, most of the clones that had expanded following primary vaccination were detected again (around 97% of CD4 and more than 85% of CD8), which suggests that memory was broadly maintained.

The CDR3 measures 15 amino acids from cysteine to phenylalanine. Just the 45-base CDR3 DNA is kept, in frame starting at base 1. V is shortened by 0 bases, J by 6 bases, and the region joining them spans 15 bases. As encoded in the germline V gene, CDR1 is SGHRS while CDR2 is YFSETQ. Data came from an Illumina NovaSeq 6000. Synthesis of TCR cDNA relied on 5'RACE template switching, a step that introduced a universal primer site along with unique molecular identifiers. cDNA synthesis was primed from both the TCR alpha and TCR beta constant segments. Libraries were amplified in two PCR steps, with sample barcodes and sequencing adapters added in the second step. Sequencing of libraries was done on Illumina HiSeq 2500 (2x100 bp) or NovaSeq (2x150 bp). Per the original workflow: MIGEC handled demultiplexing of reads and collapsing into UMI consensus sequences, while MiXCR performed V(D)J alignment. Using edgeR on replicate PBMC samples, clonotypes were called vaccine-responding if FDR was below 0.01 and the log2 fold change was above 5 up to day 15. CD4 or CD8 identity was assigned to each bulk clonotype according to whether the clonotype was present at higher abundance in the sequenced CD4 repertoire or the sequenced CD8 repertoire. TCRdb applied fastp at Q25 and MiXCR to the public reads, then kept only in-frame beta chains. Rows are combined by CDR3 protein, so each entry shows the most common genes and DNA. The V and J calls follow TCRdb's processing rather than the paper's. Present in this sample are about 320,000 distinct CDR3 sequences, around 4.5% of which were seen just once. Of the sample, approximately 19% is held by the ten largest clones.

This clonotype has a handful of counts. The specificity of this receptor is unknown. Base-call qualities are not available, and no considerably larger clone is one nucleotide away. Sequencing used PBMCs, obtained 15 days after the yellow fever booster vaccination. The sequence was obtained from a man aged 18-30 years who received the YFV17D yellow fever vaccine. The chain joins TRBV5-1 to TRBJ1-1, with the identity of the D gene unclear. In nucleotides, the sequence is TGCGCCAGCAGCTTGGAAGAGACCGGTACCGCTGAAGCTTTCTTT. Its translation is CASSLEETGTAEAFF.